The TCR beta chain described here comes from a study of early T cells in non-severe SARS-CoV-2 infection. Across the whole study: Sequencing targeted bulk RNA from unsorted whole blood, leaving chains unpaired.

Germline V gene lookup returns CDR1 MNHEY and CDR2 SVGAGI. Trimming took 5 bases from V and 5 from J; bases not matched to a gene: 18. CDR3 length: 20 amino acids. This clonotype was seen many times. Its specificity is not known. Study-wide points: The study's VDJdb matching favored anti-spike CD8 responses and missed private and CD4 specificities.

As part of library construction, unique molecular identifiers were attached to individual cDNA molecules. TCRdb passed the 5' RACE reads through MiXCR, listing each CDR3 protein once. The table lists around 39,000 distinct CDR3 sequences, approximately 8% of them singletons. This chain uses TRBV6-5 with TRBJ2-2; 12 nucleotides agree with TRBD2. This TCR derives from an adult who was a healthcare worker with PCR-confirmed SARS-CoV-2 infection or an uninfected control (not recorded which). Source: whole blood, taken at baseline. The chain's CDR3 is CASSRAASGGASRRTGELFF. CDR3 nucleotide sequence: TGTGCCAGCAGTAGGGCAGCTAGCGGGGGGGCATCGAGACGTACCGGGGAGCTGTTTTTT.